What follows are 4 T cell receptor beta chains derived from one specimen sequenced in a study of a mutant IDH1 vaccine in newly diagnosed glioma. Noted time point: week 11, during vaccination. The content of each vaccine dose was 300 ug of mutant IDH1 20-mer peptide, and topical imiquimod accompanied it. Antigens for these TCRs are unknown. Produced via immunoSEQ multiplex PCR; TCRdb's table is partial and in-frame only. The sample has 35,000 or so clones, 75% to 90% seen once; the top ten hold approximately 16%. The specimen comprised peripheral blood mononuclear cells (PBMCs), sampled from a glioma patient whose treatment included an IDH1 peptide vaccine. These receptors all stem from a woman younger than 45 with glioma. Some clones in this sample may be carry-over from other donors' samples.

This clone was observed once. The V call is TRBV18, the J call TRBJ1-1; unclear D gene. V was clipped by 2 bases and J by 5 bases, with 12 bases between them. The length of the CDR3 is 14 residues. Germline loops: CDR1 KGHSH, CDR2 LQKENI. The CDR3 bases are TGTGCCAGCTCACCAGGCCGGATCCGAACTGAAGCTTTCTTT. This gives the protein CASSPGRIRTEAFF.

CDR3 coding DNA: TGTGCCAGCACCCTGACAGGGTGGGACACTGAAGCTTTCTTT. Translating gives CASTLTGWDTEAFF. This rearrangement joins TRBV11-1 to TRBJ1-1; the match to TRBD1 covers 7 bases. There are 14 residues in the CDR3. V was pared by 7 bases and J by 3 bases, with 8 bases of the junction left unmatched. Germline CDR1 SGHAT, CDR2 FQDESV (reference sequence).

This clone appeared once. The junction does not match germline at one end; this may be a read error. Other DNA sequences in this specimen translate into the identical CDR3. The gene calls are TRBV20-1 and TRBJ1-1; D is possibly TRBD1 (5 bases). Germline V gene sequence: CDR1 DFQATT, CDR2 SNEGSKA (reference sequence). The CDR3 is made up of 10 amino acids. The CDR3 bases are TGCAGTGCTGCGACAGTTGAAGCTTTCTTC. Translating gives CSAATVEAFF.

This chain uses TRBV2 with TRBJ2-2, with D possibly being TRBD2 (7 bases). The V gene lost 7 bases and the J gene lost 0 bases, with 12 bases spanning the gap. Germline CDR1 is SNHLY and CDR2 is FYNNEI. CDR3 size: 15 residues. The CDR3 region is CASNFGGPNTGELFF. CDR3 bases: TGTGCCAGCAATTTCGGGGGGCCGAACACCGGGGAGCTGTTTTTT.